The rows below give T cell receptor beta chains drawn from one sample of a study of blood T cells in healthy people across ages. TCRdb reanalysed the 5' RACE reads using MiXCR and keeps one entry per CDR3 protein. The top ten hold over 3.5% of the sample, which has around 1,600,000 distinct CDR3 sequences, 42% seen once. The sample consisted of blood. The receptors stem from a woman under 30 in good health. CDR3s include the opening cysteine and the closing phenylalanine or tryptophan. The D gene is left open where the match is weak. A row's size may be missing; if present it is once, few, many or a size class.

.	TRBD1	TRBV29-1	TRBJ2-1	CSVTGAYDNEQFF	TGCAGCGTGACAGGGGCGTATGACAATGAGCAGTTCTTC
.	TRBD1	TRBV11-2	TRBJ1-1	CASSATPGQANTEAFF	TGTGCCAGCAGCGCTACTCCAGGACAGGCGAACACTGAAGCTTTCTTT
.	TRBD2	TRBV4-2	TRBJ2-3	CASSQEMNGGVTDTQYF	TGTGCCAGCAGCCAAGAGATGAACGGGGGGGTTACAGATACGCAGTATTTT
few	.	TRBV12-5	TRBJ1-1	CASKIRTDDTEAFF	TGTGCTAGTAAAATCAGGACAGATGACACTGAAGCTTTCTTT
few	.	TRBV7-3	TRBJ2-3	CASSLIGSSADTQYF	TGTGCCAGCAGCTTAATAGGGTCTAGCGCAGATACGCAGTATTTT
few	.	TRBV6-6	TRBJ1-1	CASILQGGNTEAFF	TGTGCCAGCATCTTACAGGGCGGGAACACTGAAGCTTTCTTT
few	.	TRBV7-2	TRBJ2-5	CASSPWTTLYNEQYF	TGTGCCAGCAGCCCGTGGACTACCCTATACAATGAGCAGTACTTC
.	TRBD1	TRBV20-1	TRBJ1-2	CSARGGQERMVGYTF	TGCAGTGCTAGAGGCGGACAGGAGAGGATGGTTGGCTACACCTTC
few	.	TRBV4-3	TRBJ1-2	CASSQGSDGYTF	TGCGCCAGCAGCCAAGGGTCAGATGGCTACACCTTC
.	.	TRBV10-3	TRBJ1-1	CAIRGSPPGSTEAFF	TGTGCCATCAGAGGTAGTCCCCCCGGGAGCACTGAAGCTTTCTTT
.	.	TRBV7-2	TRBJ2-2	CASSPAGLTGELFF	TGTGCCAGCAGCCCCGCGGGACTCACCGGGGAGCTGTTTTTT
few	TRBD1	TRBV28	TRBJ1-5	CASKNRGLLNLNQPQHF	TGTGCCAGCAAGAACAGGGGGCTACTGAACCTCAATCAGCCCCAGCATTTT
few	TRBD2	TRBV11-2	TRBJ2-3	CASSRGGSGTDTQYF	TGTGCCAGCAGCCGGGGGGGTAGCGGCACAGATACGCAGTATTTT
few	TRBD2	TRBV20-1	TRBJ2-7	CSGIPGLAGVFYPYEQYF	TGCAGTGGCATACCGGGACTAGCGGGGGTCTTCTATCCCTACGAGCAGTACTTC
.	.	TRBV10-2	TRBJ1-2	CASSGGLTYGYTF	TGCGCCAGCAGTGGGGGGCTGACCTATGGCTACACCTTC
.	.	TRBV12-3/TRBV12-4	TRBJ2-5	CASSLIFGSVQETQYF	TGTGCCAGCAGTTTAATTTTTGGTTCAGTCCAAGAGACCCAGTACTTC
.	TRBD1	TRBV29-1	TRBJ1-1	CSAGQGSAEAFF	TGCAGCGCAGGACAGGGGTCGGCTGAAGCTTTCTTT
.	TRBD2	TRBV4-2	TRBJ2-7	CASIPGGTRGYNEQYF	TGTGCCAGCATCCCGGGGGGGACTAGAGGTTACAATGAGCAGTACTTC
.	.	TRBV5-1	TRBJ1-4	CASSLFGQSNEKLFF	TGCGCCAGCAGCTTGTTTGGGCAGAGTAATGAAAAACTGTTTTTT
.	.	TRBV27	TRBJ2-2	CASRPIGETGELFF	TGTGCCAGCAGACCGATTGGGGAAACCGGGGAGCTGTTTTTT
few	TRBD2	TRBV2	TRBJ2-2	CASRPGLAVTGELFF	TGTGCCAGCAGGCCGGGACTAGCGGTCACCGGGGAGCTGTTTTTT
.	.	TRBV20-1	TRBJ1-1	CSAWTLNTEAFF	TGTAGTGCGTGGACTCTGAACACTGAAGCTTTCTTT
.	TRBD2	TRBV27	TRBJ2-1	CASSTTSGGGYNEQFF	TGTGCCAGCAGCACTACTAGCGGGGGAGGGTACAATGAGCAGTTCTTC
.	TRBD2	TRBV20-1	TRBJ2-1	CSASRTSGSLGNEQFF	TGCAGTGCTAGTCGGACTAGCGGGAGTTTGGGCAATGAGCAGTTCTTC
few	TRBD1	TRBV13	TRBJ1-2	CASSSQGRANYGYTF	TGTGCCAGCAGCTCACAGGGGCGAGCTAACTATGGCTACACCTTC
.	.	TRBV12-3/TRBV12-4	TRBJ2-3	CASSLGRREADTQYF	TGTGCCAGCAGCTTAGGTCGCAGGGAGGCAGATACGCAGTATTTT